The sequence of this T cell receptor beta chain was determined in a study of blood T cell repertoires in COVID-19. About the research overall: The United States, Italy and Spain provided the acute and convalescent COVID-19 samples. From T cells, B-cell-depleted T cells, or PBMCs came the material, which was cDNA or gDNA.

Allocation to cohorts depended on clinical history reported by the participants. The V gene's germline CDR1 is LGHNA and CDR2 YNFKEQ. V was pared by 4 bases and J by 1 base, with 23 bases between. The CDR3 consists of 19 residues. Under the authors' procedure: Estimation of nucleated cell counts was performed using reference gene primer amplification. Assay used: immunoSEQ multiplex PCR; TCRdb lists only in-frame clones, some missing. The D gene and trimming were derived from the DNA, and the V and J assignments and clone size from that table. The repertoire holds fewer than 350,000 clones, with 70% to 90% as singletons.

Sequencing input: PBMCs or T cells enriched from blood (not recorded which). J is TRBJ1-3 and V is TRBV4-2; D may be TRBD1 (6 bases). The source is a middle-aged woman with acute COVID-19. CDR3 DNA sequence: TGTGCCAGCAGCCTAGTAACTGGACAGAGTCTTCTTTCTGGAAACACCATATATTTT. Translated, it gives CASSLVTGQSLLSGNTIYF.